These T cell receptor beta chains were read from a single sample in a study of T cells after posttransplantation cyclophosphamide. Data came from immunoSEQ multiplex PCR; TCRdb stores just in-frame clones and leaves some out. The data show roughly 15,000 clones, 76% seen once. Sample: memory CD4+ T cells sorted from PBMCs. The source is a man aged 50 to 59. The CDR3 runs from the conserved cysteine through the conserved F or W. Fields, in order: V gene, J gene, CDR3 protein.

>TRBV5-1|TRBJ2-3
CASSRTSGVDTQYF
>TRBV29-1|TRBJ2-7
CSVDRGGVGEQYF
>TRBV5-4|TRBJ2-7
CASRRAADSYEQYF
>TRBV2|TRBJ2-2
CASNPSGTGELFF
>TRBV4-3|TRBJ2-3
CASSQQFSDTQYF
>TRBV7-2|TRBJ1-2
CASSFNGAPYGYTF
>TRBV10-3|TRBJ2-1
CATGGSGVNEQFF
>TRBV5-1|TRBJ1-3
CASSLVSDRAHTIYF
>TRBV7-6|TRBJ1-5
CASSLDPGQPQHF
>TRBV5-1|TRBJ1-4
CASSLGPGNEKLFF
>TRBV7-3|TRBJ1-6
CASSQDAGTFGSPLHF
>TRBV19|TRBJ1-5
CASKTFVRGGNQPQHF
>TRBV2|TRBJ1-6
CASSEWGRGSPLHF
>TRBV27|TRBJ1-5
CASRALGVYSNQPQHF
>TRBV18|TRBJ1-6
CASSENRQGSYNSPLHF
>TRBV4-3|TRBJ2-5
CASSKTSGGQETQYF
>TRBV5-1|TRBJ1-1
CASTYLSLVSGTEAFF
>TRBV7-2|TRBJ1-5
CASSFGGQPQHF
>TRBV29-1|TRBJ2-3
CSVVLYADTQYF
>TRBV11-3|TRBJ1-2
CASSLMAGGLGSYGYTF
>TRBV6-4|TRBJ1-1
CASSGTPGDVAFF
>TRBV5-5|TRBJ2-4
CASSLDGSSNIQYF
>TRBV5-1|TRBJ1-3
CASSLGTGINTIYF
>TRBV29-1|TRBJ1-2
CSVEEGPGGGYTF